The T cell receptor beta chain under discussion was sequenced for a study of blood T cell repertoires in COVID-19 (dated by TCRdb to about 2020). Regarding the study in general: The collaborator samples originated in the United States, Italy and Spain and spanned the acute and convalescent phases of COVID-19. Where HLA class I and class II types were available, the types were taken from metadata supplied by the sample provider, not from assay-based typing. Nearly every sample came with metadata listing a de-identified subject ID, COVID-19 status, age in years and sex. The repertoires were released in a freely available public database intended as a resource for research on the immune response to SARS-CoV-2. Deeply sampled blood TCRbeta repertoires from subjects exposed to, actively infected with, or recovered from COVID-19 were included in the dataset. The prospective study material was composed of cDNA or gDNA derived from T cells, B-cell-depleted T cells, or PBMCs. The samples were drawn from the first 160 participants of the ongoing ImmuneRACE study and from 950 to 1,500 subjects provided by 6 global collaborators.

The immunoSEQ Assay, a bias-controlled multiplex PCR, was used to amplify TCRbeta CDR3 regions from genomic DNA. In the authors' own workflow: Within the assay, amplification of reference gene primers was used to estimate how many nucleated cells each sample contained. Sequence reads were collapsed and filtered to measure the absolute abundance of every unique TCRbeta CDR3 rearrangement. For each sample, productive Simpson clonality was calculated as the square root of Simpson's diversity index across productive rearrangements. This is the immuneACCESS table as TCRdb keeps it, with only in-frame sequences that have V and J called. A part of the clones is gone; compared with another copy, unresolved V genes explain less than half, and the rest is unexplained. V, J and clone size are those of that table, while D and trimming were read from the DNA. The sample yields 75,000 or so clones; around 88% were counted once. Of the sample, approximately 4.9% falls within the top ten clones.

The germline ends are 12 bases apart after V is trimmed by 9 bases and J by 1 base. The CDR3 holds 13 amino acids from the cysteine to the phenylalanine. Only the CDR3 DNA stays, 39 bases, in frame from base 1. CDR1 and CDR2 were assigned from the germline V gene as ENHRY and SYGVKD. Details on this clone: Its recognized antigen is unknown. There are no base qualities to consult, and no much larger clone falls within one base.

What the study reported, not specific to this receptor: The quantity of clinical and demographic metadata differed by source and by participant and was supplied without curation.

The collaborating institutions used their own protocols to collect whole blood in K2EDTA tubes. Collaborator samples were shipped for TCRbeta analysis as frozen whole blood, isolated PBMCs, or DNA extracted from either sample type. Sequencing was performed on peripheral blood. The rearranged segments are TRBV10-3 and TRBJ1-1; perhaps TRBD1 is the D gene, with 6 bases matching. The origin of this receptor is a woman of 80 years or more with active or convalescent COVID-19. The CDR3 in this case is CAIAGHPNTEAFF. The bases read TGTGCCATAGCGGGACACCCGAACACTGAAGCTTTCTTT.